The rows below give T cell receptor beta chains drawn from one sample of a study of blood T cell repertoires in COVID-19. The table came from immunoSEQ multiplex PCR; TCRdb's copy has only in-frame clones and leaves some out. The repertoire includes more than 250,000 clones, approximately 85% of them detected once, and 4.5% to 6% sits in the top ten. The sequenced sample was peripheral blood. These receptors all come from a man between 45 and 60 years old with active or convalescent COVID-19. The CDR3 runs from the conserved cysteine through the conserved F or W.

V gene | CDR3 length | CDR3 protein
TRBV15 | 15 | CATSRDRGLREKLFF
TRBV27 | 14 | CASSWAGGSYEQYF
TRBV5-4 | 13 | CASSLPTQETQYF
TRBV4-2 | 13 | CASSFTRAETQYF
TRBV5-1 | 14 | CASSSGLGGGELFF
TRBV4-1 | 15 | CASSQSWTSGSRQYF
TRBV29-1 | 12 | CSVRARRETQYF
TRBV9 | 14 | CASSARQGETEAFF
TRBV7-3 | 13 | CASSSATGQTQYF
TRBV4-1 | 14 | CASSRDRGSYEQYF
TRBV10-3 | 14 | CAITAGPKNTEAFF
TRBV10-1 | 14 | CASSQGQGANEQFF
TRBV9 | 14 | CASSVDGSWYEQYF